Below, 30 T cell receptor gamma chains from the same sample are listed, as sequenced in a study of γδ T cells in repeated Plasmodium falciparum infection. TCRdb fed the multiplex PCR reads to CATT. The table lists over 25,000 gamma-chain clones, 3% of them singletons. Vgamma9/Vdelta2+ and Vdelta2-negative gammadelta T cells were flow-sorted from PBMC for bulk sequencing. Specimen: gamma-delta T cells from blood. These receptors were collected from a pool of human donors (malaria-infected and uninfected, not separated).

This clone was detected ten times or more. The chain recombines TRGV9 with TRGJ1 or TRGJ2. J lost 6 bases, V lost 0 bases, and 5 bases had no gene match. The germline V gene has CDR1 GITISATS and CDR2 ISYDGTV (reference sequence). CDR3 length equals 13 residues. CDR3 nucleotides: TGTGCCTTGTGGGAGGTGTATAGTTATAAGAAACTCTTT. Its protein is CALWEVYSYKKLF.

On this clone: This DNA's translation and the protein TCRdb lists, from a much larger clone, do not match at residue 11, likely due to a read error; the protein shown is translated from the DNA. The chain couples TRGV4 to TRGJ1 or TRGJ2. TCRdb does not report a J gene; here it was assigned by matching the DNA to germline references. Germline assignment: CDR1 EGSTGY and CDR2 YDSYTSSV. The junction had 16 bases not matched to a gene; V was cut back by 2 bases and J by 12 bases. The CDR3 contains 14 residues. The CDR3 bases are TGTGCCACCTGGGATGTGGAAGTCGGAAGGTGGAAACTCTTT. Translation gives CATWDVEVGRWKLF.

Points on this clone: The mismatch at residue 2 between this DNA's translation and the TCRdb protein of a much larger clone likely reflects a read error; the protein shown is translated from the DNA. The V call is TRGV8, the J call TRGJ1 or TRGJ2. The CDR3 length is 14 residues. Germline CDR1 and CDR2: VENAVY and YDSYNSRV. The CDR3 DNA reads TGTACCACCTGGGTTCTGCGGGTCTATTATAAGAAACTCTTT. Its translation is CTTWVLRVYYKKLF.

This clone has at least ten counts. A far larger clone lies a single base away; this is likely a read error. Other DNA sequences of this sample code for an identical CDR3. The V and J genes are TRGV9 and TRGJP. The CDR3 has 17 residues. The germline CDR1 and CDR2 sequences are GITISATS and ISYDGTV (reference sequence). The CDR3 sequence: CALWEVLQELGKKIKVF. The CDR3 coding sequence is TGTGCCCTGTGGGAGGTCCTCCAAGAGTTGGGCAAAAAAATCAAGGTATTT.

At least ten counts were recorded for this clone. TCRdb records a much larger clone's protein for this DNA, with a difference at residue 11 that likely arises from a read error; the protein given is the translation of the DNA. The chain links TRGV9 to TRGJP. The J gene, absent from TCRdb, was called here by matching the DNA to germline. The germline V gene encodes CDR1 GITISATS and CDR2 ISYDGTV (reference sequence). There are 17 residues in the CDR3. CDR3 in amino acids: CALWEGKQELDKKIKVF. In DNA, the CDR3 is TGTGCCTTGTGGGAAGGAAAACAAGAGTTGGACAAAAAAATCAAGGTATTT.

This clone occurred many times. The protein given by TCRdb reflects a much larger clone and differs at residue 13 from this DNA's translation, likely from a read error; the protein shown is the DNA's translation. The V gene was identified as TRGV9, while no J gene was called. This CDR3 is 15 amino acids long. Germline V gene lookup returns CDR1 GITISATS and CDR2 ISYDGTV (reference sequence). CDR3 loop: CALWEFHTTGWFRIF. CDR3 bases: TGTGCCTTGTGGGAGTTCCATACCACTGGTTGGTTCAGGATATTT.

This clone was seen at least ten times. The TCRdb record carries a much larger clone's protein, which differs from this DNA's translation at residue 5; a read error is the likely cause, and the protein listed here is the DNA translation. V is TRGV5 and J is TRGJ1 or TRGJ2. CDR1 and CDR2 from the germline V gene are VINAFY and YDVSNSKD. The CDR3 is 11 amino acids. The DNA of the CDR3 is TGTGCCACCTGGGGCAGGCTGAAGAAACTCTTT. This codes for CATWGRLKKLF.

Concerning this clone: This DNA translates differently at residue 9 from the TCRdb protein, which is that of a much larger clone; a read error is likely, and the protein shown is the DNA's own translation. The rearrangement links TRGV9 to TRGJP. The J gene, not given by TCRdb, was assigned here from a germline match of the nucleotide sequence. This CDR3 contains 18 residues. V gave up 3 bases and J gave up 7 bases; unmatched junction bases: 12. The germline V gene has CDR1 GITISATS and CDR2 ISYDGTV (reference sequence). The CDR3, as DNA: TGTGCCTTGTGGGAGACCGCAAGCTCGGAGTTGGGCAAAAAAATCAAGGTATTT. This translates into CALWETASSELGKKIKVF.

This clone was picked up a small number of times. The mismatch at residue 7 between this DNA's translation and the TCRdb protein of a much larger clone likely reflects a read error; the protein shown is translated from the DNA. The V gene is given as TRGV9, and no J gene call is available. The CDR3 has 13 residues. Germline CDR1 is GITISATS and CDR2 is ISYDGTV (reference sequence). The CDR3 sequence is CALWEVQPAIGLF. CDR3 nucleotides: TGTGCCTTGTGGGAGGTGCAGCCCGCGATTGGTCTCTTT.

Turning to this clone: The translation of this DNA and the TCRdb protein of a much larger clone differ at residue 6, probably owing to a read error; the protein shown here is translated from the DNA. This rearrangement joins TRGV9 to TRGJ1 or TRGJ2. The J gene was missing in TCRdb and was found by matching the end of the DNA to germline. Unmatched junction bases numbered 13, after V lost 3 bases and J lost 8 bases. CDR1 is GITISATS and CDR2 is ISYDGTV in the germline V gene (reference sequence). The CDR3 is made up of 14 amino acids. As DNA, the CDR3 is TGTGCCTTGTGGGAGATCCCCCATGGGGATAAGAAACTCTTT. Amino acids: CALWEIPHGDKKLF.

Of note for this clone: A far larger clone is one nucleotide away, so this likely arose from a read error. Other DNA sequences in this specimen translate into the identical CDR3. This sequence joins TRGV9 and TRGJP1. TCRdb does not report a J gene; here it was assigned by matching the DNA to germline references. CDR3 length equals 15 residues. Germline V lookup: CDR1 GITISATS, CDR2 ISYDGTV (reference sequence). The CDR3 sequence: CALWEVWTTGWFKIF. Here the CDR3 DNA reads TGTGCCTTGTGGGAGGTGTGGACCACAGGTTGGTTCAAGATATTT.

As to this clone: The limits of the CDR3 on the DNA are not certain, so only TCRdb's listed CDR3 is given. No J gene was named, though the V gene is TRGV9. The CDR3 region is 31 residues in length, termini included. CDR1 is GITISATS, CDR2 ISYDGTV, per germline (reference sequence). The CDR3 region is CALWTTNYYKKLFAVEQHLLSQVSIGRIQHF.

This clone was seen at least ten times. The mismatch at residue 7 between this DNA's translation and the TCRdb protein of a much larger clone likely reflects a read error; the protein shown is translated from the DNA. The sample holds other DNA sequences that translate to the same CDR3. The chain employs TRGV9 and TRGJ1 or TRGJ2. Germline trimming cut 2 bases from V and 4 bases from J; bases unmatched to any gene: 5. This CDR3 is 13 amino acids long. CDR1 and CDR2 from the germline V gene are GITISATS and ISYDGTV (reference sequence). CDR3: CALWEAGYYKKLF. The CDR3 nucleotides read TGTGCCTTGTGGGAGGCAGGGTATTATAAGAAACTCTTT.

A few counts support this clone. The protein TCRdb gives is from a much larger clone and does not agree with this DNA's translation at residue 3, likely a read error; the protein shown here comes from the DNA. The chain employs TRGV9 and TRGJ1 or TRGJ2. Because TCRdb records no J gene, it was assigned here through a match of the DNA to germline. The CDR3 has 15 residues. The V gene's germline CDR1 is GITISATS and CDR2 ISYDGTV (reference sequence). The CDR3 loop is CASWEAPTNYYKKLF. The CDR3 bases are TGTGCCTCGTGGGAGGCACCTACGAATTATTATAAGAAACTCTTT.

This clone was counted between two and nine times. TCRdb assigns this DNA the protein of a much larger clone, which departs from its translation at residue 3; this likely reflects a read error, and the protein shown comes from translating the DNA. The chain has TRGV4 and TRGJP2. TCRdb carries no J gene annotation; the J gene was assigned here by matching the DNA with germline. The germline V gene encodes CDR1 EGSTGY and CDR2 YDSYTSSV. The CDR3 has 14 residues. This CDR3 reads CAAWQKSSDWIKTF. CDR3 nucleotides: TGTGCCGCCTGGCAAAAGAGTAGTGATTGGATCAAGACGTTT.

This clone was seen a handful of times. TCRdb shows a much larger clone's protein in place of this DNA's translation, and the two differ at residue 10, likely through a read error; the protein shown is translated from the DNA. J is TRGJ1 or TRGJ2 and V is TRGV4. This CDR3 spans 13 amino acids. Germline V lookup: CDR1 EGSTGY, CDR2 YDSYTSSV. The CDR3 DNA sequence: TGTGCCACCTGGGATGGGCGGTGTTATAATAAACTCTTT. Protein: CATWDGRCYNKLF.

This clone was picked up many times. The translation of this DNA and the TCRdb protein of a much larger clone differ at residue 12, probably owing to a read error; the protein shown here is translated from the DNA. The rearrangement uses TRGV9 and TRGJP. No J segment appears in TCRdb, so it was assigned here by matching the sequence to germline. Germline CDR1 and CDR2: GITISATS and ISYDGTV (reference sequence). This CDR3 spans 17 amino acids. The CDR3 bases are TGTGCCTTGTGGGAGGTGCCGTTGGAGTTGGGCGAAAAAATCAAGGTATTT. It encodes CALWEVPLELGEKIKVF.

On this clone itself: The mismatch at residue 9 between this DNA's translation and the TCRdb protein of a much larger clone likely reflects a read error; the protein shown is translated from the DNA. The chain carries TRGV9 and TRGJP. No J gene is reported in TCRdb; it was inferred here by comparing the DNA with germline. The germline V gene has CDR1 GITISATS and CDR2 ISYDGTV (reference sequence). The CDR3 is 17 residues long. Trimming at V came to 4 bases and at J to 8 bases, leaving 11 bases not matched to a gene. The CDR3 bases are TGTGCCTTGTGGGAATTCTTGAAAAAGTTGGGCAAAAAAATCAAGGTATTT. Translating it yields CALWEFLKKLGKKIKVF.

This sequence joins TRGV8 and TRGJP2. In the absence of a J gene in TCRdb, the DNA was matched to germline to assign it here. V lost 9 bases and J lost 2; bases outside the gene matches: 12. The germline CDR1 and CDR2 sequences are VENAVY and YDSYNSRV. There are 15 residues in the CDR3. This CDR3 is CATQTLGSSDWIKTF. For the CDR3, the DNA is TGTGCCACCCAAACACTGGGGAGTAGTGATTGGATCAAGACGTTT.

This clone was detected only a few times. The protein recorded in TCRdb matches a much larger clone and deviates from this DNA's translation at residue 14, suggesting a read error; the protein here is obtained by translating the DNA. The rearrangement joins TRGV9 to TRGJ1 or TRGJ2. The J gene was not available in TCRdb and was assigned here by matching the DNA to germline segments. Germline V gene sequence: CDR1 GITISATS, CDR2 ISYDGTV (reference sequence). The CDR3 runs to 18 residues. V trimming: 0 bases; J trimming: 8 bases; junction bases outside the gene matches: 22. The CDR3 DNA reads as TGTGCCTTGTGGGAGGTGCATTGGAATTCCTCCGGGGGAGATAAGAAACTCTTT. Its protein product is CALWEVHWNSSGGDKKLF.

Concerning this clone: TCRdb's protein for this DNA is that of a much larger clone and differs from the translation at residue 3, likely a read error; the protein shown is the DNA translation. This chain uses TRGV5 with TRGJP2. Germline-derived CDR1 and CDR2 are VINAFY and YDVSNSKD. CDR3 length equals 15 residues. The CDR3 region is CAPWDTDSSDWIKTF. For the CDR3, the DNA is TGTGCCCCCTGGGACACAGATAGTAGTGATTGGATCAAGACGTTT.

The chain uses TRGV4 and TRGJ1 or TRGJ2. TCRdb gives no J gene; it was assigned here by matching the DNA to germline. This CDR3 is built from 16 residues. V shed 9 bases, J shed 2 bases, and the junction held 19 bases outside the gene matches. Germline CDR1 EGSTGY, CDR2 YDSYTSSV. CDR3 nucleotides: TGTGCCACCCGGAAGGGCGCCCCTCATTATTATTATAAGAAACTCTTT. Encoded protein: CATRKGAPHYYYKKLF.

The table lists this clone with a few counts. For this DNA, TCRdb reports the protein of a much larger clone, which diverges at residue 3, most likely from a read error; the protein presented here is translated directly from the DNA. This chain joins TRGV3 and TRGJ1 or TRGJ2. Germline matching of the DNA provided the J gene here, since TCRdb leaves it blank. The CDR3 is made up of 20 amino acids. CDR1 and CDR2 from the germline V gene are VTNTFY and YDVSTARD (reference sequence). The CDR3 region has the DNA TGTGCCCCCTGGGACAGGCCATTAAAACCATGGGGGATAGTTCGCCATAAGAAACTCTTT. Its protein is CAPWDRPLKPWGIVRHKKLF.

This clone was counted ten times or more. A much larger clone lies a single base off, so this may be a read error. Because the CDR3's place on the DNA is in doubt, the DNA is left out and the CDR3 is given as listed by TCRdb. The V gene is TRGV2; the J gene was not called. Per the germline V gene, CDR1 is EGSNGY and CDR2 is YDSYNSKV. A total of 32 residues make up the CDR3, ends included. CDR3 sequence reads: CATWDGRRIIRNSLAVEQHWLSQVSIGRIQHF.

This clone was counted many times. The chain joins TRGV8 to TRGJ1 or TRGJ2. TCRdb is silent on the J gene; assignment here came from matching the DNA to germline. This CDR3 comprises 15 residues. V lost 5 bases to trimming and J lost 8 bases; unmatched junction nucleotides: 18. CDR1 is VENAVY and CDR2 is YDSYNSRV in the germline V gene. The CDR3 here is CATWVLTHPHHKKLF. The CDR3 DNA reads TGTGCCACCTGGGTTTTAACTCATCCTCACCATAAGAAACTCTTT.

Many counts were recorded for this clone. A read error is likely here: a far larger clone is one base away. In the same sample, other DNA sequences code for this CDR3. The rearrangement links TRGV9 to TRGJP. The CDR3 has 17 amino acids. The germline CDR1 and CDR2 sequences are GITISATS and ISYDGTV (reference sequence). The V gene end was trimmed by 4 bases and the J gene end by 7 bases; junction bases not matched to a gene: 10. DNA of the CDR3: TGTGCCTTGTGGGAATTCTTGAAGGAGTTGGGCAAAAAAATCAAGGTATTT. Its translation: CALWEFLKELGKKIKVF.

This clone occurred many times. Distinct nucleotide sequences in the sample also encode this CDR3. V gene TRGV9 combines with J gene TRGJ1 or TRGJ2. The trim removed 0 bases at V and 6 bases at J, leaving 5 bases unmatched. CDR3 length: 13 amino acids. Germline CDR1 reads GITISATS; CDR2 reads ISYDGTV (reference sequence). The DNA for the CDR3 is TGTGCCTTGTGGGAGGTGCCGGGTTATAAGAAACTCTTT. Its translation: CALWEVPGYKKLF.

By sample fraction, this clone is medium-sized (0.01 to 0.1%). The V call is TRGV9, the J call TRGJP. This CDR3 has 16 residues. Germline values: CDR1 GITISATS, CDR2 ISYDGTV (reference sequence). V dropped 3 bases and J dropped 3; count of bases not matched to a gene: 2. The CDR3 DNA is TGTGCCTTGTGGGAGAAGCAAGAGTTGGGCAAAAAAATCAAGGTATTT. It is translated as CALWEKQELGKKIKVF.

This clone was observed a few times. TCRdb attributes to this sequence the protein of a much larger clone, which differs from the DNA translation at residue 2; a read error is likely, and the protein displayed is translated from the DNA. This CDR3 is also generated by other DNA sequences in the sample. The DNA of the CDR3 is TGTACCACCTGGGACGGGCCTGGGAAACTCTTT. Amino acid sequence: CTTWDGPGKLF. This rearrangement joins TRGV4 to TRGJ1 or TRGJ2. TCRdb supplies no J gene; here it was assigned by aligning the nucleotide sequence to germline. Germline CDR1 is EGSTGY and CDR2 is YDSYTSSV. The CDR3 sequence is 11 residues long.

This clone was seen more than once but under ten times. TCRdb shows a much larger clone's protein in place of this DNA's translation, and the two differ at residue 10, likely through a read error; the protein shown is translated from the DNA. CDR3 DNA sequence: TGTGCCACCTGGGATGGGCCTTTTTATGATAAGAAACTCTTT. This gives the protein CATWDGPFYDKKLF. The rearrangement links TRGV4 to TRGJ1 or TRGJ2. The J gene, absent from TCRdb, was called here by matching the DNA to germline. The CDR3 contains 14 residues. CDR1 EGSTGY and CDR2 YDSYTSSV come from the germline V gene.